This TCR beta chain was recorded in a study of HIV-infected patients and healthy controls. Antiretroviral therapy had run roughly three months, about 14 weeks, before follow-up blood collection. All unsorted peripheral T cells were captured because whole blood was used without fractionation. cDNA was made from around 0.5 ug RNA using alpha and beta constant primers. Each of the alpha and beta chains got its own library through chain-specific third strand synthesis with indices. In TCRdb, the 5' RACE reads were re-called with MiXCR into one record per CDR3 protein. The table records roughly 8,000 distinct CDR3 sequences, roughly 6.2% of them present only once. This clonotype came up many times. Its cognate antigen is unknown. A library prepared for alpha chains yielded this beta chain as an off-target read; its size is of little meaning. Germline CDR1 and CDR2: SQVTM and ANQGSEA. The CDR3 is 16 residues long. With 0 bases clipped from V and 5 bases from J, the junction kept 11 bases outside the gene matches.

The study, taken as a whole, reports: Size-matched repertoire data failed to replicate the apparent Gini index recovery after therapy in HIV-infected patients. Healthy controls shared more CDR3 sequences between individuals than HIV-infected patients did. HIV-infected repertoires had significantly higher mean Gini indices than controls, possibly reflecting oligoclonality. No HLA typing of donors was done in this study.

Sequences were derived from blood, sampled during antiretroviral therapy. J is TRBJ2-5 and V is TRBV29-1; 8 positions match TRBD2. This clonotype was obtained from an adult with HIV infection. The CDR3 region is CSVEDPRLATAETQYF. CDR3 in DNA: TGCAGCGTTGAAGATCCGAGACTAGCGACGGCGGAGACCCAGTACTTC.